The present TCR beta chain was sequenced within a study of blood T cell repertoires in COVID-19. As for the study in general: Samples taken during acute and convalescent COVID-19 were collected in the United States, Italy and Spain.

Authors' analysis steps: For nucleated cells, counts were estimated from reference gene primer amplification. Profiling relied on immunoSEQ multiplex PCR, and the TCRdb table lists in-frame clones only, not all of them. From that table come the V and J calls and clone size; the DNA was used to work out D and trimming. The repertoire consists of about 62,000 clones, with 80% to 95% occurring once and the leading ten covering 5.5% to 6%. The CDR3 is 13 residues long. This TCR derives from a human donor in a cohort sampled during active COVID-19. This chain connects TRBV21-1 to TRBJ1-2; TRBD1 was called by the table and not checked on the DNA. TRBV21-1 is a recognized pseudogene. Input material: peripheral blood. CDR3 in DNA: TGTGCCAGCGAATCATTATGCAGCTATGGCTACACCTTC. It yields the protein CASESLCSYGYTF.